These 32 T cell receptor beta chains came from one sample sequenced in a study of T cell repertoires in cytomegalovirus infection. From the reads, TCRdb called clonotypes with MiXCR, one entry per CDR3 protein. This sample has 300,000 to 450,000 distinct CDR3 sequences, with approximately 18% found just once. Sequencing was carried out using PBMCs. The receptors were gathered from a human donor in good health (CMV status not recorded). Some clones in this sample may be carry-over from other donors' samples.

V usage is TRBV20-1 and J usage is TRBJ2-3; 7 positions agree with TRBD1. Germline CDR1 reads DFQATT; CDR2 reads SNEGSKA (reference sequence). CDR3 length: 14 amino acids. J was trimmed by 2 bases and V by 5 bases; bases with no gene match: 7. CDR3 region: CSARDSQHTDTQYF. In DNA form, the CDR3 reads TGCAGTGCTCGGGACAGTCAGCACACAGATACGCAGTATTTT.

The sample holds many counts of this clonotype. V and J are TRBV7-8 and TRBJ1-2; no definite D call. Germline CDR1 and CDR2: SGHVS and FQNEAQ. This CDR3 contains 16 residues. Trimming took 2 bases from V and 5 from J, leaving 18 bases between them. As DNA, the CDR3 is TGTGCCAGCAGCTTAATTGCGGGCCAGAACTTATATGGCTACACCTTC. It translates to CASSLIAGQNLYGYTF.

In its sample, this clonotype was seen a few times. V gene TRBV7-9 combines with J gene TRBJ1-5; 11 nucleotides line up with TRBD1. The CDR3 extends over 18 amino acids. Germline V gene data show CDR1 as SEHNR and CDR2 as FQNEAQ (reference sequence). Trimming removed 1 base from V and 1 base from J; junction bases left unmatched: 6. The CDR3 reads CASSLGTGGMGSNQPQHF. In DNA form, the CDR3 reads TGTGCCAGCAGCTTAGGGACAGGGGGCATGGGAAGCAATCAGCCCCAGCATTTT.

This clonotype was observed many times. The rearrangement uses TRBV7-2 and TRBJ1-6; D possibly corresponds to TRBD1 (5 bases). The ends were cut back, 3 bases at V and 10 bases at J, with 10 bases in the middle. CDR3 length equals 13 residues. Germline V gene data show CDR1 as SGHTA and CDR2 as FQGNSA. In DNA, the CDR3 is TGTGCCAGCAGCTTTGGTAGGGGCTCACCCCTCCACTTT. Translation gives CASSFGRGSPLHF.

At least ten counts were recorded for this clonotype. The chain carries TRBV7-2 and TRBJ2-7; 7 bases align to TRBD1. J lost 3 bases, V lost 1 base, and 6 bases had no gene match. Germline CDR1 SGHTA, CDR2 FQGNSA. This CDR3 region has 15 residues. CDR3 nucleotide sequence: TGTGCCAGCAGCTTAGGTTTTACAGGGGTCTACGAGCAGTACTTC. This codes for CASSLGFTGVYEQYF.

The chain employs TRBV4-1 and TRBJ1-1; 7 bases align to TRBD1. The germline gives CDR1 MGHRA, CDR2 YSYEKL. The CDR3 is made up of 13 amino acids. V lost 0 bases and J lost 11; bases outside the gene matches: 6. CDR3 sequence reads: CASSQESGTAAFF. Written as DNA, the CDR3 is TGCGCCAGCAGCCAAGAATCCGGGACAGCGGCTTTCTTT.

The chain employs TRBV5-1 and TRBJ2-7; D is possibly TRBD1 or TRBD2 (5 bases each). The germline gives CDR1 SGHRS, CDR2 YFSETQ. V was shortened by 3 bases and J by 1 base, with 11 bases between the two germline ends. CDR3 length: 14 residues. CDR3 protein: CASSYRDGSYEQYF. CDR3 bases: TGCGCCAGCAGCTACCGGGACGGATCCTACGAGCAGTACTTC.

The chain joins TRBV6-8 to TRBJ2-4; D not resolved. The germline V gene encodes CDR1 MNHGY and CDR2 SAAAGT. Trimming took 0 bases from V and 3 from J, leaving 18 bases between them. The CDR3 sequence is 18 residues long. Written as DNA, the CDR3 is TGTGCCAGCAGTTACTCGAATTCCCCCTGGCAACTCAAAAACATTCAGTACTTC. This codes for CASSYSNSPWQLKNIQYF.

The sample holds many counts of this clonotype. The CDR3 DNA sequence: TGCGCCAGCAGCCCCAGCTGGGGGAGGTTCTACGAGCAGTACTTC. Translation: CASSPSWGRFYEQYF. The chain carries TRBV4-3 and TRBJ2-7; the D gene is possibly TRBD2 (6 bases). The length of the CDR3 is 15 residues. Trimming cost V 4 bases and J 3 bases, with 16 bases left between them. Germline CDR1 reads LGHNA; CDR2 reads YSLEER.

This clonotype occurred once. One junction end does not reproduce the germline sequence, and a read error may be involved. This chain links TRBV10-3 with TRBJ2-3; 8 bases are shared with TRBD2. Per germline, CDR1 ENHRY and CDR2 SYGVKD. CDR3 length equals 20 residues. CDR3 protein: CTISESKGRARGGPPDTQYF. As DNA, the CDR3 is TGTACCATCAGTGAGTCGAAGGGCAGGGCACGCGGGGGGCCCCCGGATACGCAGTATTTT.

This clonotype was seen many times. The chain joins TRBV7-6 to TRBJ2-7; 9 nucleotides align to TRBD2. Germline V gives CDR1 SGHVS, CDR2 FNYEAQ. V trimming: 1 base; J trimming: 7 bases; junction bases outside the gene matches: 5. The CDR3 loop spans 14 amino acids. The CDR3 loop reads CASSLGASGEEQYF. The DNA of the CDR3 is TGTGCCAGCAGCTTAGGGGCTAGCGGGGAGGAGCAGTACTTC.

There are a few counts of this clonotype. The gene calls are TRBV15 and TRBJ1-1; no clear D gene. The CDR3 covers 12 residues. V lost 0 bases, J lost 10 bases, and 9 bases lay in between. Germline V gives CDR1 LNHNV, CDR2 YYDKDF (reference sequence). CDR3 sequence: CATSRDPTGAFF. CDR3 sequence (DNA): TGTGCCACCAGCAGAGACCCAACGGGAGCTTTCTTT. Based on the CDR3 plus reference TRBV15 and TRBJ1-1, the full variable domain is DAMVIQNPRYQVTQFGKPVTLSCSQTLNHNVMYWYQQKSSQAPKLLFHYYDKDFNNEADTPDNFQSRRPNTSFCFLDIRSPGLGDTAMYLCATSRDPTGAFFGQGTRLTVV.

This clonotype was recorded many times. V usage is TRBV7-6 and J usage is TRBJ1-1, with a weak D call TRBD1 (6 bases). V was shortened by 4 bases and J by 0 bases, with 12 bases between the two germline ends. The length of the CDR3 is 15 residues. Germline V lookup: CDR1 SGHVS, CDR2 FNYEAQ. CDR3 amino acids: CASSSLTGLNTEAFF. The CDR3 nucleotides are TGTGCCAGCAGCTCCTTAACAGGGCTGAACACTGAAGCTTTCTTT.

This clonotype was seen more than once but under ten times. The CDR3 region is CSAKKAGPGYEQYF. In nucleotides, the CDR3 is TGCAGTGCGAAGAAGGCGGGCCCGGGCTACGAGCAGTACTTC. The rearrangement joins TRBV20-1 to TRBJ2-7; D may be TRBD2 (5 bases). There are 14 residues in the CDR3. With 6 bases removed from V and 3 bases from J, the gap between germline ends came to 18 bases. Germline V gives CDR1 DFQATT, CDR2 SNEGSKA (reference sequence).

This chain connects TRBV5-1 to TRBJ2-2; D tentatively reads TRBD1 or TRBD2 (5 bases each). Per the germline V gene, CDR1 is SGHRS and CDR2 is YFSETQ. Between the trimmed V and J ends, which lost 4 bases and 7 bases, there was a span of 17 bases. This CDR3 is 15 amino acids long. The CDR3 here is CASSHPGGSGGELFF. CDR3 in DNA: TGCGCCAGCAGCCACCCTGGGGGTTCCGGCGGGGAGCTGTTTTTT.

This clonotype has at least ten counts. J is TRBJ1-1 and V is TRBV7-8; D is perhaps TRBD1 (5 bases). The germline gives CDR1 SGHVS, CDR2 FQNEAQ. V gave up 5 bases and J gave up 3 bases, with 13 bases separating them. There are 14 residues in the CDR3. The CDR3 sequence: CASSPSGEYTEAFF. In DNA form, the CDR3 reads TGTGCCAGCAGCCCCTCGGGGGAGTACACTGAAGCTTTCTTT.

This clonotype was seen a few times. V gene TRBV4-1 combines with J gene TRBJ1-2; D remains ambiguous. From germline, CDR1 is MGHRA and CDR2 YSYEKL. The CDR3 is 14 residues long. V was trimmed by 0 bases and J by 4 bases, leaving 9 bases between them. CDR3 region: CASSQDPRGYGYTF. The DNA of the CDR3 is TGCGCCAGCAGCCAAGATCCCCGTGGCTATGGCTACACCTTC.

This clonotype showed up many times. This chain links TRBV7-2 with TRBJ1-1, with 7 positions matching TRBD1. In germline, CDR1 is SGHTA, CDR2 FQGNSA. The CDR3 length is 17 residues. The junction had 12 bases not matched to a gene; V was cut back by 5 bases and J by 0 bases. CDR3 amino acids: CASSNYRDRPLNTEAFF. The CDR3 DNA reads TGTGCCAGCAGCAATTACCGGGACAGACCGCTGAACACTGAAGCTTTCTTT.

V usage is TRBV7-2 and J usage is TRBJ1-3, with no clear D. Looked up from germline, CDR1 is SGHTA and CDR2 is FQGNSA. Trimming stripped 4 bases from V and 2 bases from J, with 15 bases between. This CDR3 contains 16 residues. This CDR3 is CASSSQIGLTGNTIYF. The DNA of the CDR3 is TGTGCCAGCAGCTCCCAGATAGGGCTTACTGGAAACACCATATATTTT.

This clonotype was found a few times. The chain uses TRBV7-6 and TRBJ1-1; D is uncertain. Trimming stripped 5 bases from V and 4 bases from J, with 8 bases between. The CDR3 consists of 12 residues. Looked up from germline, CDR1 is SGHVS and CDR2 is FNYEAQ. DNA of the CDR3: TGTGCCAGCAGCCCGTGGGGCACTGAAGCTTTCTTT. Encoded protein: CASSPWGTEAFF.

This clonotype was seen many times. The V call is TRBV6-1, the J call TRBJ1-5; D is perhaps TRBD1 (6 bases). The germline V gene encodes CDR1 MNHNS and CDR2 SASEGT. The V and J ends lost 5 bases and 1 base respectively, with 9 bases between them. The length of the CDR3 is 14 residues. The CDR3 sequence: CASSTGSSNQPQHF. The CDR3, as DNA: TGTGCCAGCAGTACAGGGAGCAGCAATCAGCCCCAGCATTTT.

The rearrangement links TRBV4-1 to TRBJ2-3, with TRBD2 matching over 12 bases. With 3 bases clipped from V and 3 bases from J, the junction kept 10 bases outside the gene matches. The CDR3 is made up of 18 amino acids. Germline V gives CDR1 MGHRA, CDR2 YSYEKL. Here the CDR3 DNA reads TGCGCCAGCAGCCACGGGAACCGACTAGCGGGAGATACAGATACGCAGTATTTT. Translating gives CASSHGNRLAGDTDTQYF.

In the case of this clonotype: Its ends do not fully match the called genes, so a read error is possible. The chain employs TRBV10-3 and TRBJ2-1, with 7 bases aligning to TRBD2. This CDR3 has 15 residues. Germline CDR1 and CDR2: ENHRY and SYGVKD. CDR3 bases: TGTGCCATCAGCGAGTCCAGCGGGGCGGGGAATGAGCAGTTCTTC. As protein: CAISESSGAGNEQFF.

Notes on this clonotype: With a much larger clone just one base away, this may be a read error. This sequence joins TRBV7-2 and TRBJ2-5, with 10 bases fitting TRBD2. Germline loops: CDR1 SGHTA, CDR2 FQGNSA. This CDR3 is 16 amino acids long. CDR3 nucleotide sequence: TGTGCCGGCAGCCTCACACTAGCGGGGCTACAAGAGACCCAGTACTTC. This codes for CAGSLTLAGLQETQYF.

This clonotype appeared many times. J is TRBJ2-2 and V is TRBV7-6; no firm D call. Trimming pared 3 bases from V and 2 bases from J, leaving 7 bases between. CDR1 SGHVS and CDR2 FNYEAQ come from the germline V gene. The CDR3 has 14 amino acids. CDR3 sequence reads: CASSFAGNTGELFF. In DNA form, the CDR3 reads TGTGCCAGCAGCTTCGCAGGAAACACCGGGGAGCTGTTTTTT.

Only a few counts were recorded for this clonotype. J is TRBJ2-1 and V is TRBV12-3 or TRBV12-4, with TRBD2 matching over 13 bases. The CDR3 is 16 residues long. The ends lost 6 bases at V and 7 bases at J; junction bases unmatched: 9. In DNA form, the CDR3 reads TGTGCCAGCAGCCCCCGGACTAGCGGGGGTTTGAATGAGCAGTTCTTC. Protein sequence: CASSPRTSGGLNEQFF.

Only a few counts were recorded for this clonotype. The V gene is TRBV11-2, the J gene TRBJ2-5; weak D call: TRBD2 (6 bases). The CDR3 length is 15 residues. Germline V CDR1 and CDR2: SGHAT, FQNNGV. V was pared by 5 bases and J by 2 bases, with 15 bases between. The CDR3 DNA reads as TGTGCCAGCAGCCAACGCGGGGCCGGACAAGAGACCCAGTACTTC. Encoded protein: CASSQRGAGQETQYF.

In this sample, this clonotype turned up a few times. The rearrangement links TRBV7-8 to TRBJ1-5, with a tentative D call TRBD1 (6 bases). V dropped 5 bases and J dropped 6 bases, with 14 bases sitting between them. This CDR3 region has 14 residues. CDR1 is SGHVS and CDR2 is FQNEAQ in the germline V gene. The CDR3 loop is CASSQTGSVQPQHF. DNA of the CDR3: TGTGCCAGCAGCCAAACAGGGAGTGTTCAGCCCCAGCATTTT.

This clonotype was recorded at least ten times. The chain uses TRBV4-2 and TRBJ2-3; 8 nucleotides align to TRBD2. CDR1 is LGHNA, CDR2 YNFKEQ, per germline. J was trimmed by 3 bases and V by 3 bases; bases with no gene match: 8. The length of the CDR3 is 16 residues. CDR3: CASSHWSSGGTDTQYF. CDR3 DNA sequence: TGTGCCAGCAGCCATTGGTCGAGCGGGGGAACAGATACGCAGTATTTT.

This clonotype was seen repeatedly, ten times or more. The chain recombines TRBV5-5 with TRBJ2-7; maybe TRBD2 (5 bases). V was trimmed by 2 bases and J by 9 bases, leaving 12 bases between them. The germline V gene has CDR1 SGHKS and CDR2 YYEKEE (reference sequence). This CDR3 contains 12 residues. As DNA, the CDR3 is TGTGCCAGCAGCTTAATCGGGGTTGTGCAGTACTTC. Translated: CASSLIGVVQYF.

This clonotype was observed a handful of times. The CDR3 coding sequence is TGTGCCAGCAGCTTTGCCCTCTACTCCTACAATGAGCAGTTCTTC. This encodes CASSFALYSYNEQFF. The rearrangement joins TRBV11-2 to TRBJ2-1; D gene ambiguous. The CDR3 sequence is 15 residues long. V gave up 3 bases and J gave up 0 bases, with 9 bases separating them. CDR1 and CDR2 from the germline V gene are SGHAT and FQNNGV. Combining the CDR3 with reference TRBV11-2 and TRBJ2-1 gives the whole variable domain EAGVAQSPRYKIIEKRQSVAFWCNPISGHATLYWYQQILGQGPKLLIQFQNNGVVDDSQLPKDRFSAERLKGVDSTLKIQPAKLEDSAVYLCASSFALYSYNEQFFGPGTRLTVL.

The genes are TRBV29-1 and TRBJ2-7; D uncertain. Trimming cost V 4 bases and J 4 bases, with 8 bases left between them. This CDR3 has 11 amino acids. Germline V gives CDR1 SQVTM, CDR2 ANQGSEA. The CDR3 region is CSVVEFYEQYF. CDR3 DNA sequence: TGCAGCGTTGTGGAGTTTTACGAGCAGTACTTC.